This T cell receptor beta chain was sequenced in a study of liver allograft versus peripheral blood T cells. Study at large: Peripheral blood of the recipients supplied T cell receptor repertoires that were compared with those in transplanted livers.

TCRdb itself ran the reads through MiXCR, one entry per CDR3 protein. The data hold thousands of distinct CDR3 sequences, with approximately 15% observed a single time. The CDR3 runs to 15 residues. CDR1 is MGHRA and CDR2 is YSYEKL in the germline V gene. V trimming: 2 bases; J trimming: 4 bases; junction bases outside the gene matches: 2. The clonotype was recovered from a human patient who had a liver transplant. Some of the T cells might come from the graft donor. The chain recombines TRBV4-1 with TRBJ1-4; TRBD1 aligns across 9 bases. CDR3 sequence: CASSQPGQGNEKLFF. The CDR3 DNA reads TGCGCCAGCAGCCAACCGGGACAGGGTAATGAAAAACTGTTTTTT.